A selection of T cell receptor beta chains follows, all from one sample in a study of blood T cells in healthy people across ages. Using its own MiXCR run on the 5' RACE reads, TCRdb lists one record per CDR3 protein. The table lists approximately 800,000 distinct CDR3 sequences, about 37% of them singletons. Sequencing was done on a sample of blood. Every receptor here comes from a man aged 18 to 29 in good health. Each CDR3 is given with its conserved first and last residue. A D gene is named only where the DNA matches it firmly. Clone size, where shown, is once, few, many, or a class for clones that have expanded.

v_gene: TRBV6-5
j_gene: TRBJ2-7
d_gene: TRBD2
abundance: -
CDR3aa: CASRPSGAEMYF
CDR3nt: TGTGCCAGCAGACCCAGCGGGGCCGAGATGTACTTC

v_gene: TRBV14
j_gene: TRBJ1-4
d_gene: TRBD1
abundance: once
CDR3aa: CASSQLGQGELFF
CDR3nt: TGTGCCAGCAGCCAGCTTGGACAGGGGGAACTGTTTTTT

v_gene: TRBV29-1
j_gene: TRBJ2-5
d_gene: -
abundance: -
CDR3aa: CSGRGTRVTQETQYF
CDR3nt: TGCAGCGGGAGAGGAACTAGAGTCACCCAAGAGACCCAGTACTTC

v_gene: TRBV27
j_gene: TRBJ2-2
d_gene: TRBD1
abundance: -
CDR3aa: CASSATGEGELFF
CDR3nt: TGTGCCAGCAGTGCGACAGGGGAAGGGGAGCTGTTTTTT

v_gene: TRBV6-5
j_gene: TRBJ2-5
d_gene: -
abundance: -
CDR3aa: CASSYSRVSNPQETQYF
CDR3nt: TGTGCCAGCAGTTACTCGAGGGTCTCCAACCCACAAGAGACCCAGTACTTC

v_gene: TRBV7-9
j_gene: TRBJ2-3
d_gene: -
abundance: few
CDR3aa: CASSFGHQSSTDTQYF
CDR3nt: TGTGCCAGCAGCTTTGGACACCAGTCCAGCACAGATACGCAGTATTTT

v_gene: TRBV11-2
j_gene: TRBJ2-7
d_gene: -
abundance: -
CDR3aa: CASSSGSDGEQYF
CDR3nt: TGTGCCAGCAGCTCCGGTTCCGATGGGGAGCAGTACTTC

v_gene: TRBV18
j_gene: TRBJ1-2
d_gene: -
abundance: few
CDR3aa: CASSPRDSWGYTF
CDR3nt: TGTGCCAGCTCACCACGGGATTCGTGGGGCTACACCTTC

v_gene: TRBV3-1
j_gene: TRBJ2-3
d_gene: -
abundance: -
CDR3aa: CASSQDAVAGLTDTQYF
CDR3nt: TGTGCCAGCAGCCAAGATGCGGTGGCAGGGTTGACAGATACGCAGTATTTT

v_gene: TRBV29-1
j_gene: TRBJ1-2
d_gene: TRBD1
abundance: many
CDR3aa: CSVLGDRGLANYGYTF
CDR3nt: TGCAGCGTTCTGGGGGACAGGGGGCTGGCTAACTATGGCTACACCTTC

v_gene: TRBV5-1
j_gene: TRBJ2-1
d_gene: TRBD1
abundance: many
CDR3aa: CASSSQGLSYNEQFF
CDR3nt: TGCGCCAGCAGCTCACAGGGGTTATCCTACAATGAGCAGTTCTTC

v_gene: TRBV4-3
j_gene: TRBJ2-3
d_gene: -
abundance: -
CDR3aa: CASSQLGGSAADTQYF
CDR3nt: TGCGCCAGCAGCCAATTGGGGGGCAGTGCCGCAGATACGCAGTATTTT

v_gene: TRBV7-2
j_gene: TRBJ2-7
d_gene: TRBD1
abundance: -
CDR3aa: CASGSEDRVTYEQYF
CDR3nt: TGTGCCAGCGGCTCAGAGGACAGGGTGACCTACGAGCAGTACTTC

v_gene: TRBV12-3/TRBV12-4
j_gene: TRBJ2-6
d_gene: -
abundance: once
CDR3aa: CASKFEAGANVLTF
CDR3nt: TGTGCCAGCAAGTTCGAGGCTGGGGCCAACGTCCTGACTTTC

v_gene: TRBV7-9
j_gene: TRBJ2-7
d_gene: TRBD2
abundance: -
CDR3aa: CASRRTGTSGNNEQYF
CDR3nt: TGTGCCAGCAGACGTACCGGGACTAGCGGTAACAATGAGCAGTACTTC

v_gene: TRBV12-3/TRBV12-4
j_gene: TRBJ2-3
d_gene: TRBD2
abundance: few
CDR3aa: CASSPAGGAKNAQYF
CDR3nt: TGTGCCAGCAGCCCCGCGGGGGGCGCAAAAAATGCGCAGTATTTT

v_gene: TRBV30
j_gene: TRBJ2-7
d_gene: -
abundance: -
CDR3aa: CASKFSYEQYF
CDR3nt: TGTGCCTCAAAGTTCTCCTACGAGCAGTACTTC